This record concerns one TCR beta chain sequence. The source of the sample is a study of blood T cell repertoires in COVID-19. Study overall: From the United States, Italy and Spain came samples of acute and convalescent COVID-19. Sample material is recorded as cDNA or gDNA derived from T cells, B-cell-depleted T cells, or PBMCs.

Original methodology: How many nucleated cells were present was estimated from reference gene primer amplification. The protocol was immunoSEQ multiplex PCR, while the TCRdb copy is restricted to in-frame clones and leaves out a portion. That table gives V, J and clone size, and the DNA gave D and trimming. The data contain approximately 270,000 clones, around nine tenths of them singletons. Germline CDR1 and CDR2: KGHDR and SFDVKD. Trimming pared 6 bases from V and 4 bases from J, leaving 7 bases between. CDR3 length: 12 residues. Sequencing was carried out using peripheral blood. The chain has TRBV24-1 and TRBJ2-3; D is uncertain. This receptor was taken from a man aged 25-45 years with acute or convalescent COVID-19. The CDR3 sequence is CATSKLADTQYF. CDR3 nucleotide sequence: TGTGCCACCAGTAAGCTGGCAGATACGCAGTATTTT.